These T cell receptor beta chains were read from a single sample in a study of OX40 agonist ivuxolimab in advanced cancers. Clones were read by immunoSEQ multiplex PCR, and TCRdb kept only the in-frame ones, dropping some. The table has approximately 28,000 clones, roughly 90% seen once. The material was CD4+ or CD8+ T cells sorted from blood, obtained in a trial of the OX40 agonist ivuxolimab. All receptors come from an adult with an advanced solid tumor such as melanoma, head and neck, liver or kidney cancer. Each CDR3 is given with its conserved first and last residue. The D gene is left open where the match is weak. The size of a clone is reported for some rows only, either as once, few or many, or as a class for expanded clones.

V gene: TRBV6-1; D gene: TRBD2; clone size: -; J gene: TRBJ2-3; CDR3 protein: CASSERLAGFLDTQYF; CDR3 DNA: TGTGCCAGCAGTGAACGTCTAGCGGGATTTTTAGATACGCAGTATTTT
V gene: TRBV9; D gene: -; clone size: once; J gene: TRBJ2-7; CDR3 protein: CASSVDSGSYEQYF; CDR3 DNA: TGTGCCAGCAGCGTAGACTCGGGCTCCTACGAGCAGTACTTC
V gene: TRBV10-1; D gene: TRBD1; clone size: medium-sized; J gene: TRBJ2-3; CDR3 protein: CASSPTGIGTDTQYF; CDR3 DNA: TGCGCCAGCAGTCCGACAGGGATCGGCACAGATACGCAGTATTTT
V gene: TRBV27; D gene: -; clone size: -; J gene: TRBJ2-1; CDR3 protein: CASSFSRYNEQFF; CDR3 DNA: TGTGCCAGCAGTTTTTCTAGGTACAATGAGCAGTTCTTC
V gene: TRBV27; D gene: -; clone size: -; J gene: TRBJ1-2; CDR3 protein: CASSLPGQSPGTYGYTF; CDR3 DNA: TGTGCCAGCAGTTTACCCGGACAGTCCCCAGGGACTTATGGCTACACCTTC
V gene: TRBV27; D gene: -; clone size: -; J gene: TRBJ2-2; CDR3 protein: CASSLILANTGELFF; CDR3 DNA: TGTGCCAGCAGTTTAATACTAGCTAACACCGGGGAGCTGTTTTTT
V gene: TRBV29-1; D gene: TRBD1; clone size: -; J gene: TRBJ2-5; CDR3 protein: CSVGFTGAIQETQYF; CDR3 DNA: TGCAGCGTTGGGTTTACAGGGGCCATCCAAGAGACCCAGTACTTC
V gene: TRBV6-1; D gene: -; clone size: medium-sized; J gene: TRBJ1-5; CDR3 protein: CASSEGHNNQPQHF; CDR3 DNA: TGTGCCAGCAGTGAGGGACACAATAATCAGCCCCAGCATTTT
V gene: TRBV4-3; D gene: -; clone size: -; J gene: TRBJ1-4; CDR3 protein: CASSQDLPGAGSWEKLFF; CDR3 DNA: TGCGCCAGCAGCCAAGACTTGCCAGGGGCGGGTAGTTGGGAAAAACTGTTTTTT
V gene: TRBV27; D gene: TRBD1; clone size: -; J gene: TRBJ2-7; CDR3 protein: CASRPDRLSYEQYF; CDR3 DNA: TGTGCCAGCAGACCGGACAGGCTTTCCTACGAGCAGTACTTC
V gene: TRBV10-1; D gene: TRBD2; clone size: -; J gene: TRBJ2-1; CDR3 protein: CASSEVREGSYNEQFF; CDR3 DNA: TGCGCCAGCAGTGAGGTTCGGGAGGGCTCCTACAATGAGCAGTTCTTC
V gene: TRBV21-1; D gene: -; clone size: -; J gene: TRBJ2-5; CDR3 protein: CASSTGTQYF; CDR3 DNA: TGTGCCAGCAGTACGGGGACCCAGTACTTC
V gene: TRBV6-6; D gene: TRBD1; clone size: -; J gene: TRBJ2-2; CDR3 protein: CASSYRDRVPGELFF; CDR3 DNA: TGTGCCAGCAGTTACCGGGACAGGGTGCCCGGGGAGCTGTTTTTT
V gene: TRBV7-9; D gene: -; clone size: -; J gene: TRBJ2-7; CDR3 protein: CASSLAGTKAVDTYEQYF; CDR3 DNA: TGTGCCAGCAGCTTAGCGGGAACAAAAGCGGTTGACACCTACGAGCAGTACTTC
V gene: TRBV7-2; D gene: TRBD1; clone size: -; J gene: TRBJ2-5; CDR3 protein: CASGLTGGETQYF; CDR3 DNA: TGTGCCAGCGGATTGACAGGGGGAGAGACCCAGTACTTC
V gene: TRBV9; D gene: -; clone size: few; J gene: TRBJ1-5; CDR3 protein: CASSEDGFNQPQHF; CDR3 DNA: TGTGCCAGCAGCGAGGACGGTTTCAATCAGCCCCAGCATTTT
V gene: TRBV28; D gene: -; clone size: -; J gene: TRBJ1-4; CDR3 protein: CASSSGVPGEKLFF; CDR3 DNA: TGTGCCAGCAGTTCGGGGGTCCCTGGCGAAAAACTGTTTTTT
V gene: TRBV7-9; D gene: -; clone size: -; J gene: TRBJ2-7; CDR3 protein: CASINQGSYEQYF; CDR3 DNA: TGTGCCAGCATCAATCAGGGTTCCTACGAGCAGTACTTC
V gene: TRBV27; D gene: -; clone size: -; J gene: TRBJ2-4; CDR3 protein: CASSLANGGNIQYF; CDR3 DNA: TGTGCCAGCAGTTTGGCCAACGGCGGGAACATTCAGTACTTC
V gene: TRBV9; D gene: -; clone size: -; J gene: TRBJ2-1; CDR3 protein: CASSGGRSYNEQFF; CDR3 DNA: TGTGCCAGCAGCGGAGGGAGAAGCTACAATGAGCAGTTCTTC
V gene: TRBV6-1; D gene: -; clone size: -; J gene: TRBJ2-7; CDR3 protein: CASSELRAPYEQYF; CDR3 DNA: TGTGCCAGCAGTGAACTCCGGGCCCCGTACGAGCAGTACTTC
V gene: TRBV5-6; D gene: TRBD2; clone size: -; J gene: TRBJ2-7; CDR3 protein: CASSLFSGGPHEQYF; CDR3 DNA: TGTGCCAGCAGCCTATTTAGCGGGGGGCCCCACGAGCAGTACTTC
V gene: TRBV19; D gene: TRBD2; clone size: -; J gene: TRBJ2-1; CDR3 protein: CASSALSGGDYNEQFF; CDR3 DNA: TGTGCCAGTAGTGCACTTAGCGGGGGGGATTACAATGAGCAGTTCTTC
V gene: TRBV7-2; D gene: -; clone size: medium-sized; J gene: TRBJ2-7; CDR3 protein: CASSLGGGHEQYF; CDR3 DNA: TGTGCCAGCAGCTTAGGGGGGGGGCACGAGCAGTACTTC
V gene: TRBV19; D gene: -; clone size: -; J gene: TRBJ2-2; CDR3 protein: CASSTTQWLTGELFF; CDR3 DNA: TGTGCCAGTAGTACCACTCAATGGTTAACCGGGGAGCTGTTTTTT
V gene: TRBV14; D gene: -; clone size: -; J gene: TRBJ2-7; CDR3 protein: CASSQEPPDSPSSYEQYF; CDR3 DNA: TGTGCCAGCAGCCAAGAGCCCCCGGACAGCCCGAGCTCCTACGAGCAGTACTTC
V gene: TRBV6-6; D gene: TRBD1; clone size: -; J gene: TRBJ1-2; CDR3 protein: CASSRQGRDYGYTF; CDR3 DNA: TGTGCCAGCAGTAGACAGGGTCGGGACTATGGCTACACCTTC
V gene: TRBV5-6; D gene: -; clone size: -; J gene: TRBJ2-3; CDR3 protein: CASSTSLSTDTQYF; CDR3 DNA: TGTGCCAGCAGCACCTCGTTGAGTACGGATACGCAGTATTTT
V gene: TRBV29-1; D gene: -; clone size: -; J gene: TRBJ2-2; CDR3 protein: CSVVEGGTGELFF; CDR3 DNA: TGCAGCGTTGTTGAGGGGGGCACCGGGGAGCTGTTTTTT
V gene: TRBV5-6; D gene: TRBD1; clone size: -; J gene: TRBJ1-3; CDR3 protein: CASSWDRIENTIYF; CDR3 DNA: TGTGCCAGCAGCTGGGACAGGATTGAAAACACCATATATTTT
V gene: TRBV27; D gene: -; clone size: once; J gene: TRBJ1-1; CDR3 protein: CASSSIDERLEAFF; CDR3 DNA: TGTGCCAGCAGTAGTATCGATGAACGCCTTGAAGCTTTCTTT
V gene: TRBV7-6; D gene: TRBD2; clone size: -; J gene: TRBJ2-1; CDR3 protein: CASSSAGVYNEQFF; CDR3 DNA: TGTGCCAGCAGCTCGGCGGGGGTCTACAATGAGCAGTTCTTC